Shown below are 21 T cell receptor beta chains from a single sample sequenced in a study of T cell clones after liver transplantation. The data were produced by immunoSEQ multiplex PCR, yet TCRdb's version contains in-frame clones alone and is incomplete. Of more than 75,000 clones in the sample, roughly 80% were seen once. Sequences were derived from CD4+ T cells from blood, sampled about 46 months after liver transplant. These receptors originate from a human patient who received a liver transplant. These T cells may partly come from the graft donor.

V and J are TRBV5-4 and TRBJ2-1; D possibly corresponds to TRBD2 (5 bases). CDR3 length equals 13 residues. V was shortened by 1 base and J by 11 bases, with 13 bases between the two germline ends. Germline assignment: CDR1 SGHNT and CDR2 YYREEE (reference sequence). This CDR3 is CASSLSVGEKQFF. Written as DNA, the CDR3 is TGTGCCAGCAGCTTGTCTGTCGGGGAAAAGCAGTTCTTC.

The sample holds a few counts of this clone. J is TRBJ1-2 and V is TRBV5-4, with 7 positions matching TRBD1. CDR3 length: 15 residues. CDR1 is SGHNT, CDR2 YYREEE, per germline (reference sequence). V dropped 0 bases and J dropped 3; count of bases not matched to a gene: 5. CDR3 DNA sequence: TGTGCCAGCAGCTTGGTAGGACAGGCATACTATGGCTACACCTTC. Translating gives CASSLVGQAYYGYTF.

The CDR3 nucleotides read TGTGCCAGCAGGCCGCAGGGGGTTATGAACACTGAAGCTTTCTTT. Its protein product is CASRPQGVMNTEAFF. The chain carries TRBV27 and TRBJ1-1; 7 bases map to TRBD1. J gave up 0 bases and V 6 bases, and 7 bases lay outside the gene matches. Per germline, CDR1 MNHEY and CDR2 SMNVEV (reference sequence). The CDR3 is made up of 15 amino acids.

The CDR3 nucleotides read TGTGCCAGCACTCCCCCTATGGGGCAATACTATGGCTACACCTTC. This translates into CASTPPMGQYYGYTF. The rearrangement links TRBV6-1 to TRBJ1-2, with D possibly matching TRBD1 (5 bases). Trimming pared 7 bases from V and 3 bases from J, leaving 18 bases between. Germline V gives CDR1 MNHNS, CDR2 SASEGT. CDR3 length: 15 amino acids.

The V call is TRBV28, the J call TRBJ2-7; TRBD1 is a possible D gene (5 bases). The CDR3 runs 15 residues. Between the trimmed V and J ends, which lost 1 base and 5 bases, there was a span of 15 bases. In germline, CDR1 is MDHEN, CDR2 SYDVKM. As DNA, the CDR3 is TGTGCCAGCAGTTTATATGGGCAGGGTCTCCACGAGCAGTACTTC. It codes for CASSLYGQGLHEQYF.

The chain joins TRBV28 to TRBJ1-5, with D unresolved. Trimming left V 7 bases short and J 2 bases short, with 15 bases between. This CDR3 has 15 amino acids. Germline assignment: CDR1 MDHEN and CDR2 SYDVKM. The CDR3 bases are TGTGCCAGCACTGTATCCCGAGGAGGCAATCAGCCCCAGCATTTT. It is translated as CASTVSRGGNQPQHF.

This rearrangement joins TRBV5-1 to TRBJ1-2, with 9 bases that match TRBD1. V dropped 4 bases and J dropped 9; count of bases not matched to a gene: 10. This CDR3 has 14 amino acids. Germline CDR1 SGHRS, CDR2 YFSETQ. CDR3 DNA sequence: TGCGCCAGCAGCAACCCAGGGACAGGGATAAGCTACACCTTC. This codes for CASSNPGTGISYTF.

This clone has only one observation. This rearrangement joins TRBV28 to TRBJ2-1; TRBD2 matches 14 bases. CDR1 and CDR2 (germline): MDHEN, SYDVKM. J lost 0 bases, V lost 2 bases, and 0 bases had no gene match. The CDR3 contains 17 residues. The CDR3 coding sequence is TGTGCCAGCAGTTTAGGGACTAGCGGGAGCTCCTACAATGAGCAGTTCTTC. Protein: CASSLGTSGSSYNEQFF.

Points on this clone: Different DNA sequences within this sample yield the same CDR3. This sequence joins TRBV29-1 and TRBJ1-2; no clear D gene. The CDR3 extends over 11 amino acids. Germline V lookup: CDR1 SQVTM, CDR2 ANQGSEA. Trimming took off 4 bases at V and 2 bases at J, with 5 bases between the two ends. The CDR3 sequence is CSVGQNYGYTF. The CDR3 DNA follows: TGCAGCGTTGGCCAGAACTATGGCTACACCTTC.

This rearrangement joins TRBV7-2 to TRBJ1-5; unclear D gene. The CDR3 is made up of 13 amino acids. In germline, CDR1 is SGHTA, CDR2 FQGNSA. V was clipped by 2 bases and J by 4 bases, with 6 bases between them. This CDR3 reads CASSLWENQPQHF. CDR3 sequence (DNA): TGTGCCAGCAGCTTATGGGAGAATCAGCCCCAGCATTTT.

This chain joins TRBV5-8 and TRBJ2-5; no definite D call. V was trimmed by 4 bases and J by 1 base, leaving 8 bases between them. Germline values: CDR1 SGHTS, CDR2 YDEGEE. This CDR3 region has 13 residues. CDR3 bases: TGTGCCAGCAGCCCGCGGCCCCAAGAGACCCAGTACTTC. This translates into CASSPRPQETQYF.

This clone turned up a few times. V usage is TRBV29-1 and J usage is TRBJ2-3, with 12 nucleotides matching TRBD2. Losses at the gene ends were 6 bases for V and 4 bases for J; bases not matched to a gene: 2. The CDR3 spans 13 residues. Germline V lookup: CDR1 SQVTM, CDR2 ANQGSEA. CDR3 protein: CSVTSGSADTQYF. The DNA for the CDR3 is TGCAGCGTGACTAGCGGGAGCGCAGATACGCAGTATTTT.

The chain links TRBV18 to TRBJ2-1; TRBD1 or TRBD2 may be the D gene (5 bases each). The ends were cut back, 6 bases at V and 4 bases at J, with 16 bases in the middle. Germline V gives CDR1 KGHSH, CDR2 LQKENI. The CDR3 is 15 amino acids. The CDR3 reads CASSSPPGRYNEQFF. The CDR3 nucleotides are TGTGCCAGCTCTTCTCCGCCGGGACGGTACAATGAGCAGTTCTTC.

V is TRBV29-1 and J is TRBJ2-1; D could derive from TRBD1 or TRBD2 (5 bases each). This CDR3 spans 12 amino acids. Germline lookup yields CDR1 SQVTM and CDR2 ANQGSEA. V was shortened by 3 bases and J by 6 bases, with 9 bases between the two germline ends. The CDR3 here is CSVERGSNEQFF. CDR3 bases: TGCAGCGTTGAGAGGGGTAGCAATGAGCAGTTCTTC.

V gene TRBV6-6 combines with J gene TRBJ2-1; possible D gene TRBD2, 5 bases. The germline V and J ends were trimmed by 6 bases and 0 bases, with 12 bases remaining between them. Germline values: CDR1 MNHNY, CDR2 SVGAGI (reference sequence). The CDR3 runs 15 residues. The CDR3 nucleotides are TGTGCCAGCAGCCTAGAGCGGAGCTCCTACAATGAGCAGTTCTTC. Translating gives CASSLERSSYNEQFF.

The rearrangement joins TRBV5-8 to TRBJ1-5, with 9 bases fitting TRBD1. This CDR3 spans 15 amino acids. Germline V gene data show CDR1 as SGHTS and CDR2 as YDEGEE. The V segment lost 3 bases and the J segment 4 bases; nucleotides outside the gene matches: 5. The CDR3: CASSSGTGINQPQHF. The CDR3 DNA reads TGTGCCAGCAGCTCTGGGACAGGGATTAATCAGCCCCAGCATTTT.

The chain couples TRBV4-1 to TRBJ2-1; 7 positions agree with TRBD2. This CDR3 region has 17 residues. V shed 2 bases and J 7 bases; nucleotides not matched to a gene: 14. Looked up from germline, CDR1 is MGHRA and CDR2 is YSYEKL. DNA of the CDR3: TGCGCCAGCAGCCAAATCCCCCGGGGGAAGCGGGGAAATGAGCAGTTCTTC. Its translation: CASSQIPRGKRGNEQFF.

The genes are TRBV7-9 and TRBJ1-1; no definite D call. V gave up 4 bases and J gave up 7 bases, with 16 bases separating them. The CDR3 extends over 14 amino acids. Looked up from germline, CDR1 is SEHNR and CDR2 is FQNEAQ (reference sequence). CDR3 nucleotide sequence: TGTGCCAGCAGCTCGACACAGTATTTCCTTGAAGCTTTCTTT. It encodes CASSSTQYFLEAFF.

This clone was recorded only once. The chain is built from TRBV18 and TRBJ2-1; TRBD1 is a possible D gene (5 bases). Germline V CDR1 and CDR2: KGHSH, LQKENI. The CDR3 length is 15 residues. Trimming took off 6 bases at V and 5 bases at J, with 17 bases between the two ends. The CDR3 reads CASSSRARSDNEQFF. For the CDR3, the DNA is TGTGCCAGCTCGAGCAGGGCGCGGAGCGACAATGAGCAGTTCTTC.

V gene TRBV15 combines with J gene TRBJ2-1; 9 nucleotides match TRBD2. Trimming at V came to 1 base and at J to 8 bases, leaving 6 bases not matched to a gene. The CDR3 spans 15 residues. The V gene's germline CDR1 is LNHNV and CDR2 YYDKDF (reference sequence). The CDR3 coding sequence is TGTGCCACCAGCAGAGTCCCGCTAGCGGGGTATGAGCAGTTCTTC. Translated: CATSRVPLAGYEQFF. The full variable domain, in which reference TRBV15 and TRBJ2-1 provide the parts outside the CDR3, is DAMVIQNPRYQVTQFGKPVTLSCSQTLNHNVMYWYQQKSSQAPKLLFHYYDKDFNNEADTPDNFQSRRPNTSFCFLDIRSPGLGDTAMYLCATSRVPLAGYEQFFGPGTRLTVL.

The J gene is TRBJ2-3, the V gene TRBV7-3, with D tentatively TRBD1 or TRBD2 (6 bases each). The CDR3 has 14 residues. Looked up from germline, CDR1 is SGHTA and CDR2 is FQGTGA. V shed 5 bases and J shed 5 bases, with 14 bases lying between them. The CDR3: CASSPRGRGDTQYF. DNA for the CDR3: TGTGCCAGCAGCCCACGGGGGCGGGGAGATACGCAGTATTTT.